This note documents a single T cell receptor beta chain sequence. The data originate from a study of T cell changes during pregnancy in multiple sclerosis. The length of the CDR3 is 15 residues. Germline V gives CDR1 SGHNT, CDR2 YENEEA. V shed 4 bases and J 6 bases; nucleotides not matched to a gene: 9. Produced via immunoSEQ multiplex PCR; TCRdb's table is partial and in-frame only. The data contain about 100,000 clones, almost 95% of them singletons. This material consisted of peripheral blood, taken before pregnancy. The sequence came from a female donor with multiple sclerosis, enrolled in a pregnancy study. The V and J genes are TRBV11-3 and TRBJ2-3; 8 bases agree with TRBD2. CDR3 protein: CASSSRGGALDTQYF. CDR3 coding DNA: TGTGCCAGCAGCTCCCGGGGGGGGGCTTTGGATACGCAGTATTTT.